This TCR beta chain is drawn from a study of tissue T cells after allogeneic stem cell transplantation (dated by TCRdb to 2022 to 2024). Study-wide context: TCR beta repertoires were profiled across many tissues obtained from research autopsies of patients with and without GVHD, as well as in mouse models of GVHD. The human arm was a prospective observational study without blinding or randomization. The research as a whole found: In both patients and mice, T cells from blood and spleen picked up only a limited part of the TCR repertoire that was detected in tissues. Within patients, how anatomically similar tissues were was a major factor shaping TCR repertoire composition, regardless of disease or transplant status. Not many T cell clones showed up in more than one patient, yet clustering based on motifs uncovered repertoire signatures that were shared across patients in a tissue-specific way. The patient cohort was small and varied clinically, and sampling depth was recognized as a limitation. Which tissue TCRs were alloreactive or antigen-specific was not determined in the study, and some clones might have been persisting host cells.

CDR1 GFQATS and CDR2 STVNSAI were looked up in the germline V gene. Cut back by 1 base and 5 bases, the V and J ends lie 4 bases apart. The CDR3 numbers 11 residues from cysteine through phenylalanine. The DNA covers only part of the CDR3, 30 bases in frame from base 1. Receptors were amplified or captured by the immunoSEQ multiplex PCR assay. TCRbeta CDR3 sequencing was performed at survey depth by Adaptive Biotechnologies, and CDR3 sequences, V/J genes, productive frequency and template counts were reported. Amplification of TCR beta CDR3 regions was performed from genomic DNA rather than from RNA. Concerning the study's data processing: Jensen-Shannon divergence served to quantify pairwise repertoire overlap between tissues, with 0 meaning identical and 1 meaning complete divergence. Tissues were clustered by single-linkage agglomerative hierarchical clustering of pairwise JSD values, and the clustering results were displayed as dendrograms. GLIPH2 was run on all patient samples with simulation_depth 1000, kmer_min_depth 3 and cdr3_length_cutoff 8, and groups with more than two unique CDR3s were retained. A standardized tissue-overlap score was generated by extrapolating Jaccard GLIPH-group overlap across patients to a standard repertoire size of 1000 clones. Linear mixed-effect models, with tissue as a fixed effect and individual as a random effect, were used to test how diversity related to clinical or experimental variables. Entries here come from immuneACCESS through TCRdb and include only in-frame sequences with V and J called. Some clones fail to appear in such tables; in the studies checked, an unresolved V gene covers under half of the shortfall, and the cause of the remainder is unknown. For V, J and clone size, that table is used; D and trimming come from the DNA. This sample is represented by about 48,000 clones; around 70% of them were singletons. The ten largest account for 0.5% to 0.65% of the sample.

Turning to this clone: Its antigen target is currently unknown. Throughout, gene names and germline sequences are given for the mouse. The read terminates 1 residue before the CDR3 end, so the remaining end is supplied by the germline J gene.

The chain joins TRBV20 to TRBJ2-5, with no confidently assigned D gene. This clonotype originated in a pool of C57BL/6 mice in good health. Material for sequencing was sorted cells pooled from one or two spleens. Incomplete CDR3 DNA: TGTGGTGCTAGGGGGGGAGACACCCAGTAC. Translated, this is CGARGGDTQY. The full CDR3 is CGARGGDTQYF.